This T cell receptor beta chain was sequenced for a study of control samples from healthy donors and cancer patients. TCRdb keeps only in-frame clones here, not all; method: immunoSEQ multiplex PCR. This table has about 130,000 clones, about 91% appearing once. The sequenced sample was blood. The TCR originated in a man aged 18 to 30 in good health.

CDR3 amino acids: CASSDPGLAGIHAYNEQFF. CDR3 sequence (DNA): TGCGCCAGCAGCGACCCGGGACTAGCGGGGATTCATGCCTACAATGAGCAGTTCTTC. J is TRBJ2-1 and V is TRBV5-1, with 13 bases identical to TRBD2. CDR3 length: 19 amino acids. Unmatched junction bases numbered 12, after V lost 4 bases and J lost 2 bases. Germline V CDR1 and CDR2: SGHRS, YFSETQ.